This T cell receptor beta chain was identified during a study of human thymus T cells. TCRdb's copy holds only in-frame clones and misses some; the assay was immunoSEQ multiplex PCR. The sample contains 100,000 to 150,000 clones, just under 95% of which appear only once. The germline CDR1 and CDR2 sequences are SGHRS and YFSETQ. The germline V and J ends were trimmed by 4 bases and 9 bases, with 14 bases remaining between them. CDR3 length equals 13 residues. Resections from corrective heart surgery supplied the thymus tissue. This sequence was found in a boy less than two years old with a congenital heart defect but otherwise immunologically healthy. The sample consisted of thymus tissue. The rearrangement uses TRBV5-1 and TRBJ2-1; TRBD1 or TRBD2 may be the D gene (5 bases each). As DNA, the CDR3 is TGCGCCAGCAGCCCCTGGGTGGGGACTGAGCAGTTCTTC. Protein sequence: CASSPWVGTEQFF.